This is a list of T cell receptor beta chains from one sample in a study of spatial heterogeneity in lung cancer. One entry per CDR3 protein results from TCRdb running MiXCR on the 5' RACE reads. Here the sample spans more than 95,000 distinct CDR3 sequences, about 12% being singletons. The starting material was PBMCs, obtained at follow-up. These receptor sequences come from a male donor with early-stage non-small cell lung cancer. Both conserved end residues are part of each CDR3. The order of the fields is J gene, V gene, clone size, D gene, CDR3 protein. D genes are given only for firm matches. Some rows have no size entry. The others give once, few or many, or a class for an expanded clone.

TRBJ2-7 | TRBV6-5 | . | . | CASSEPVTYEQYF
TRBJ2-7 | TRBV10-1 | . | TRBD2 | CASSEASGASYEQYF
TRBJ2-6 | TRBV7-9 | . | . | CASSLLSSGANVLTF
TRBJ2-1 | TRBV11-2 | . | TRBD1 | CASSWPGQGNEQFF
TRBJ2-7 | TRBV6-6 | . | . | CASYGSAPTEQYF
TRBJ1-1 | TRBV18 | few | . | CASAALSNTEAFF
TRBJ2-7 | TRBV11-3 | few | TRBD1 | CASSRGTGDFYEQYF
TRBJ2-2 | TRBV12-3/TRBV12-4 | many | . | CASSPPTTNTGELFF
TRBJ1-2 | TRBV19 | . | TRBD1 | CASSIGEGARTF
TRBJ2-2 | TRBV7-9 | . | . | CASSPMSDSRETGELFF
TRBJ1-2 | TRBV3-1 | many | TRBD1 | CASSQGTGNYGYTF
TRBJ2-2 | TRBV4-1 | . | . | CASSQGKQGRRESTGELFF
TRBJ1-4 | TRBV6-5 | . | . | CASSYSDRNEKLFF
TRBJ1-1 | TRBV7-9 | few | TRBD1 | CASSQNTGVNTEAFF
TRBJ2-1 | TRBV7-2 | . | . | CASSLAGDSYNEQFF
TRBJ2-7 | TRBV24-1 | many | . | CATSDFRNPYEQYF
TRBJ2-3 | TRBV20-1 | few | TRBD2 | CSACLAGGPNTQYF
TRBJ2-1 | TRBV15 | many | . | CATSRERGPYNEQFF
TRBJ2-4 | TRBV11-2 | few | . | CASSLAEAKNIQYF
TRBJ1-1 | TRBV28 | . | . | CASSSVQGRTQAFF
TRBJ2-7 | TRBV20-1 | many | TRBD1 | CSAREGGQGAYEQYF
TRBJ2-5 | TRBV5-5 | many | . | CASSSGTGGETQYF
TRBJ1-2 | TRBV7-8 | . | . | CASSLALQYGYTF
TRBJ2-7 | TRBV3-1 | . | TRBD2 | CASSPRLAGGLSYEQYF
TRBJ1-5 | TRBV12-3/TRBV12-4 | few | . | CASSLALDNQPQHF
TRBJ2-3 | TRBV5-1 | few | . | CASMERSNLGDTQYF
TRBJ1-5 | TRBV12-3/TRBV12-4 | few | . | CASRGLLEGNQPQHF
TRBJ1-6 | TRBV9 | many | TRBD1 | CASSVGGTGDSPLHF
TRBJ2-7 | TRBV7-6 | many | . | CASSARELGSYEQYF
TRBJ2-7 | TRBV7-9 | . | . | CASSFPPTGNSYEQYF
TRBJ2-3 | TRBV11-3 | . | . | CASSFQSIGYGTDTQYF
TRBJ1-2 | TRBV12-3/TRBV12-4 | . | . | CASSSRVRNYGYTF
TRBJ2-1 | TRBV5-1 | many | . | CASSFRAEQFF
TRBJ2-5 | TRBV3-1 | many | TRBD2 | CASSLRLAGVQETQYF
TRBJ2-7 | TRBV18 | few | TRBD1 | CASSTPGQGYEQYF
TRBJ1-6 | TRBV20-1 | . | . | CSANRAATSPLHF
TRBJ2-5 | TRBV2 | few | TRBD2 | CASSVQAGGETQYF
TRBJ2-3 | TRBV9 | many | . | CASSKRQFTDTQYF
TRBJ2-7 | TRBV6-2/TRBV6-3 | . | TRBD1 | CASSYPGQYEQYF